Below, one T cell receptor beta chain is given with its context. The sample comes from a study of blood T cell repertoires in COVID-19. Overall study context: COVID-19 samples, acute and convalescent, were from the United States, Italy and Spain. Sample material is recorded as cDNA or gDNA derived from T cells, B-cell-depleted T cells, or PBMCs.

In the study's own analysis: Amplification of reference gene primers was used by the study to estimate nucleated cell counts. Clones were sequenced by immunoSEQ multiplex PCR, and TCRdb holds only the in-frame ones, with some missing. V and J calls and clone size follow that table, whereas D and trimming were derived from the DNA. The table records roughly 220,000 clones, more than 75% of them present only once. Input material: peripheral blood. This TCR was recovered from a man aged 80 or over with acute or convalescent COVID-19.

The CDR3: CASSLGTAGGVETQYF. For the CDR3, the DNA is TGTGCCAGCAGCTTAGGAACGGCGGGAGGGGTAGAGACCCAGTACTTC. The V gene is TRBV7-9, the J gene TRBJ2-5; 9 bases line up with TRBD2. CDR3 length equals 16 residues. CDR1 SEHNR and CDR2 FQNEAQ come from the germline V gene (reference sequence). V gave up 1 base and J gave up 4 bases; unmatched junction bases: 7.